The sequence of this T cell receptor (beta chain) was determined in a study of T-cell memory formation after mild COVID-19. Study as a whole: Largely, the TCR clusters proved donor specific.

5'RACE, which relied on constant-segment primers, yielded TCR alpha and TCR beta cDNA libraries carrying sample barcodes and UMIs. TCRdb ran MiXCR on the 5' RACE reads and lists one entry per CDR3 protein. The sample consists of roughly 49,000 distinct CDR3 sequences, roughly 27% of them appearing once. The table lists this clonotype with a few counts. Its antigen is unidentified. Study-wide findings and caveats: Researchers report contracting CD4+ clones mostly in CM and EM, with CD8+ clones in EMRA.

CDR1 is LGHNA, CDR2 YSLEER, per germline. The CDR3 is made up of 15 amino acids. The ends were cut back, 4 bases at V and 5 bases at J, with 15 bases in the middle. The sequence was obtained from a man in his late teens or twenties who had mild COVID-19 (a few samples of this study predate the infection). Cell type and time point are not known. Sequenced sample: PBMCs or a T cell subset sorted from them (not recorded which). V gene TRBV4-3 combines with J gene TRBJ1-5; possibly TRBD1 for D (6 bases). Here the CDR3 reads CASSPAYRVDQPQHF. CDR3 nucleotide sequence: TGCGCCAGCAGCCCGGCTTACAGGGTAGATCAGCCCCAGCATTTT.